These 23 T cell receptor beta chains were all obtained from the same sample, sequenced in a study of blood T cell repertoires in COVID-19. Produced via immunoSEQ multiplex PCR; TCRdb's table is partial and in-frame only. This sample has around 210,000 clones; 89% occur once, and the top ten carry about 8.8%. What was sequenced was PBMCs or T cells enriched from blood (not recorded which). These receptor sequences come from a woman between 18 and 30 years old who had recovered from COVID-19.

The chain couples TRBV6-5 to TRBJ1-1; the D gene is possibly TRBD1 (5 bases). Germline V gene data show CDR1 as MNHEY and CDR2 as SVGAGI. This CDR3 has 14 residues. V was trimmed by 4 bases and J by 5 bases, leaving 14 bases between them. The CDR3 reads CASSFYRPNTEAFF. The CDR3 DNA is TGTGCCAGCAGTTTCTACAGGCCTAATACTGAAGCTTTCTTT.

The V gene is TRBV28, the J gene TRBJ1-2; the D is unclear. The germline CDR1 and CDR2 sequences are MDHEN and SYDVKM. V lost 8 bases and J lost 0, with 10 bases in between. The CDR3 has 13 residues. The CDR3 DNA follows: TGTGCCAGCCTTTCCTTTTCTAACTATGGCTACACCTTC. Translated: CASLSFSNYGYTF.

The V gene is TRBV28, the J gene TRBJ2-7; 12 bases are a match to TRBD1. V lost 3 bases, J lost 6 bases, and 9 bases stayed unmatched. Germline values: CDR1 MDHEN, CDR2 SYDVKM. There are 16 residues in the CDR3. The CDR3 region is CASSFAGDRGHLEQYF. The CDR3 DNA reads TGTGCCAGCAGTTTTGCCGGGGACAGGGGGCATCTCGAGCAGTACTTC.

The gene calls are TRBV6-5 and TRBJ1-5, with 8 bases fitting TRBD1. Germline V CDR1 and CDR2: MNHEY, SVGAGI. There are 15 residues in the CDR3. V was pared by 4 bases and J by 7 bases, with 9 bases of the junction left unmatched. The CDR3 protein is CASSLDRGLSQPQHF. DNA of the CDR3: TGTGCCAGCAGTTTAGACAGGGGTTTGTCCCAGCCCCAGCATTTT.

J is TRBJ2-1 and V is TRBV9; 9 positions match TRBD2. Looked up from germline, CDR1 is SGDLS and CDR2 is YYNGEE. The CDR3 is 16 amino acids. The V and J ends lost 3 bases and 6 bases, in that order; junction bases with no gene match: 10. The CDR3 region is CASSASAGGAGNEQFF. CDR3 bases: TGTGCCAGCAGCGCCTCAGCGGGGGGTGCGGGCAATGAGCAGTTCTTC.

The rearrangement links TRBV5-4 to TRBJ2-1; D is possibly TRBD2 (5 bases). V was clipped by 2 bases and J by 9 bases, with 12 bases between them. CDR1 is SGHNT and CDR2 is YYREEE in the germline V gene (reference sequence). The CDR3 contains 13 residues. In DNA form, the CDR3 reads TGTGCCAGCAGCTTAGAGGGAAATAGTGAGCAGTTCTTC. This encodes CASSLEGNSEQFF.

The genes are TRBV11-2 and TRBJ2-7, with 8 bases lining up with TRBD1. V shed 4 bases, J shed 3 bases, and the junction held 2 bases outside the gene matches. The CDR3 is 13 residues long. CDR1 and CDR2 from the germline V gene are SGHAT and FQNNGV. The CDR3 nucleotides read TGTGCCAGCAGCTCCGGACAGGGCTACGAGCAGTACTTC. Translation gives CASSSGQGYEQYF. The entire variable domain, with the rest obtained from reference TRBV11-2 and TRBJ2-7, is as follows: EAGVAQSPRYKIIEKRQSVAFWCNPISGHATLYWYQQILGQGPKLLIQFQNNGVVDDSQLPKDRFSAERLKGVDSTLKIQPAKLEDSAVYLCASSSGQGYEQYFGPGTRLTVT.

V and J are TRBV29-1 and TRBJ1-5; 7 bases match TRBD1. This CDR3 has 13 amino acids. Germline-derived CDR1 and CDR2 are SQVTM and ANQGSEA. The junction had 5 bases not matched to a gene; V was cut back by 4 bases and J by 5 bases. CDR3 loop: CSVVGDSHQPQHF. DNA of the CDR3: TGCAGCGTTGTAGGGGACAGTCATCAGCCCCAGCATTTT.

CDR3 coding DNA: TGTGCCAGCAGTGATAAAACGGGGGTAGATACGCAGTATTTT. It codes for CASSDKTGVDTQYF. The chain links TRBV25-1 to TRBJ2-3; possibly TRBD2 for D (6 bases). Germline values: CDR1 MGHDK, CDR2 SYGVNS. CDR3 length: 14 residues. V gave up 3 bases and J gave up 5 bases, with 12 bases separating them.

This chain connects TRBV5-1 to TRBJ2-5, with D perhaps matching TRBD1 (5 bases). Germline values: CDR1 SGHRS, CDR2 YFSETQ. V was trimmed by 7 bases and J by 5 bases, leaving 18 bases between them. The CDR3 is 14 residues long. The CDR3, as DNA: TGCGCCAGCGGCAGCTTGGTTTCAGGGGAGACCCAGTACTTC. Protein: CASGSLVSGETQYF.

Here the CDR3 reads CASSLRGGISYNEQFF. The CDR3 nucleotides are TGTGCCAGCAGCTTACGTGGGGGGATCTCCTACAATGAGCAGTTCTTC. The chain recombines TRBV7-2 with TRBJ2-1; a possible D gene is TRBD2 (6 bases). Germline V gene lookup returns CDR1 SGHTA and CDR2 FQGNSA. Between the trimmed V and J ends, which lost 2 bases and 0 bases, there was a span of 11 bases. The CDR3 spans 16 residues.

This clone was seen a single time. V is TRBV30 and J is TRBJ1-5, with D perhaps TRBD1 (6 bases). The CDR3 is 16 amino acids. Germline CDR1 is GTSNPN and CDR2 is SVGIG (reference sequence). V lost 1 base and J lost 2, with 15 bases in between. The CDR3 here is CAWSERYRAGNQPQHF. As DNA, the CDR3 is TGTGCCTGGAGTGAGAGGTACAGGGCGGGCAATCAGCCCCAGCATTTT.

The CDR3 reads CASSEARVRSGGRQETQYF. In nucleotides, the CDR3 is TGTGCCAGCAGTGAAGCCCGCGTTAGGAGCGGGGGGCGTCAAGAGACCCAGTACTTC. The rearrangement uses TRBV6-1 and TRBJ2-5; TRBD2 agrees at 9 bases. The J segment lost 2 bases and the V segment lost 0 bases, leaving 13 bases of the junction unmatched. CDR3 length: 19 residues. The germline gives CDR1 MNHNS, CDR2 SASEGT.

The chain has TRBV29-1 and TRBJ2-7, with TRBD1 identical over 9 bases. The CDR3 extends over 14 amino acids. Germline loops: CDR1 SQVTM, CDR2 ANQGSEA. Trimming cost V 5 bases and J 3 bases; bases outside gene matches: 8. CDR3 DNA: TGCAGCGTTTCCCGAGCGGACAGGGGCTACGAGCAGTACTTC. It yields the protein CSVSRADRGYEQYF.

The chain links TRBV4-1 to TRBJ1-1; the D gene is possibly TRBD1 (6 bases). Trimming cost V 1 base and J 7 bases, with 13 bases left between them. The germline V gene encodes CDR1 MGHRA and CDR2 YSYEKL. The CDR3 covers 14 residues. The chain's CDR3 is CASSQGPQGIEAFF. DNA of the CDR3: TGCGCCAGCAGCCAAGGGCCACAGGGTATTGAAGCTTTCTTT.

The CDR3 here is CASSEDGEMGKLFF. The CDR3 bases are TGTGCCAGCAGTGAAGACGGGGAGATGGGAAAACTGTTTTTT. The chain recombines TRBV6-1 with TRBJ1-4; D is ambiguous. Germline CDR1 is MNHNS and CDR2 is SASEGT. V was trimmed by 1 base and J by 10 bases, leaving 13 bases between them. The length of the CDR3 is 14 residues.

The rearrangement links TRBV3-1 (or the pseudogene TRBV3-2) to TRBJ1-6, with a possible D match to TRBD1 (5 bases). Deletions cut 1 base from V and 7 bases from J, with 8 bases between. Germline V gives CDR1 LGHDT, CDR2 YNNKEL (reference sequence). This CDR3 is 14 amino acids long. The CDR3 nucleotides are TGTGCCAGCAGCCAAGCCCAGGGAAATTCACCCCTCCACTTT. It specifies CASSQAQGNSPLHF.

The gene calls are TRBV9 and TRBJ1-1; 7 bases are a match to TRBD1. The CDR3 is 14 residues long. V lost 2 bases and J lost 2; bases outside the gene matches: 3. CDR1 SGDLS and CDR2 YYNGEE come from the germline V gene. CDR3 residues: CASSVGQVNTEAFF. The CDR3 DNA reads TGTGCCAGCAGCGTTGGACAGGTAAACACTGAAGCTTTCTTT.

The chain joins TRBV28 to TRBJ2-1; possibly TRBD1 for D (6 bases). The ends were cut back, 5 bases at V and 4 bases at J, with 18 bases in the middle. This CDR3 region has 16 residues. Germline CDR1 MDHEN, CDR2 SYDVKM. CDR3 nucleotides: TGTGCCAGCAGTACCGAATCGACAGGTTTTTACAATGAGCAGTTCTTC. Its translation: CASSTESTGFYNEQFF.

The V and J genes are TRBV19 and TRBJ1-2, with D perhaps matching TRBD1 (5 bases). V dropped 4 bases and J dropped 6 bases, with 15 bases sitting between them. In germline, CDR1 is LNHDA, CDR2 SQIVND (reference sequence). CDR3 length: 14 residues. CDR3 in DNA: TGTGCCAGTAGTAGCCAGGGTATTTCAAATGGCTACACCTTC. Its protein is CASSSQGISNGYTF.

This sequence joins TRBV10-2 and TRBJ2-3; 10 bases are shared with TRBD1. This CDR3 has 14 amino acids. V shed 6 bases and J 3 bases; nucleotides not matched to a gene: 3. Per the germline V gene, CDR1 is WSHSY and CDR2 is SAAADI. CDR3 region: CASSDRGLTDTQYF. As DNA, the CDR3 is TGCGCCAGCAGCGACAGGGGGCTGACAGATACGCAGTATTTT.

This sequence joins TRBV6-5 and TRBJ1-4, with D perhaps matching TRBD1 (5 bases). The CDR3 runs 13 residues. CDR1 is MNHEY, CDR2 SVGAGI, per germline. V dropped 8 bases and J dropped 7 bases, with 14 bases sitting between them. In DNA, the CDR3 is TGTGCCAGCGCAGGGCAGGGTGGTGAAAAACTGTTTTTT. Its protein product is CASAGQGGEKLFF.

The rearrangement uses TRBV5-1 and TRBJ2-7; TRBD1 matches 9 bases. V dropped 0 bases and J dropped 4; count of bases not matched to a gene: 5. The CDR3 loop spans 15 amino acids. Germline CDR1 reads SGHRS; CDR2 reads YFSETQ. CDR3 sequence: CASSLAGQGTYEQYF. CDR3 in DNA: TGCGCCAGCAGCTTGGCCGGACAGGGGACGTACGAGCAGTACTTC. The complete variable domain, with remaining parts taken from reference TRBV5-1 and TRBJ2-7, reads KAGVTQTPRYLIKTRGQQVTLSCSPISGHRSVSWYQQTPGQGLQFLFEYFSETQRNKGNFPGRFSGRQFSNSRSEMNVSTLELGDSALYLCASSLAGQGTYEQYFGPGTRLTVT.